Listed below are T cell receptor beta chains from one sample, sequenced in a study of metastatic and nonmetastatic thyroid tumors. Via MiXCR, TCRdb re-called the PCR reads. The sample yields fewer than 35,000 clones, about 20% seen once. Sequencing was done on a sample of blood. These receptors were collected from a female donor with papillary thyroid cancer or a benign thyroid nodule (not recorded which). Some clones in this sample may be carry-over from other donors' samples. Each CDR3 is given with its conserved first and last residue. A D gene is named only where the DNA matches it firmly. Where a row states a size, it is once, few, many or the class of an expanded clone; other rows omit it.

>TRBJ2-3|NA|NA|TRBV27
TGTGTCAGGAGCTCCGGAGTGACGGGCACAGATACGCAGTATTTT
CVRSSGVTGTDTQYF
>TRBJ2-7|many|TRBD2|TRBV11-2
TGTGCCAGCAGCTCTCTAGCGGCCGACTACGAGCAGTACTTC
CASSSLAADYEQYF
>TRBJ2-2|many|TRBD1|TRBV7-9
TGTGCCAGCAGCGACCTACAGGGGATCGGGGAGCTGTTTTTT
CASSDLQGIGELFF
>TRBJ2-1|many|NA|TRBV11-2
TGTGCCAGCAGCTTAGAAAGCGAATACGTGGGTGAGCAGTTCTTC
CASSLESEYVGEQFF
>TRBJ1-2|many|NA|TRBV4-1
TGCGCCAGCAGCCAAGAGATCAGCCCCTTGTATGGCTACACCTTC
CASSQEISPLYGYTF
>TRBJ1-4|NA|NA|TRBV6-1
TGTGCCAGCAGTGACGAGGGGGGAGCTAATGAAAAACTGTTTTTT
CASSDEGGANEKLFF
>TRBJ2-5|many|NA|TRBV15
TGTGCCACCAGCAGAGTTGCAGAAGAGACCCAGTACTTC
CATSRVAEETQYF
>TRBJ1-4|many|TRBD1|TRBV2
TGTGCCAGCAAGGGCAGGGGGCAAGAAAAACTGTTTTTT
CASKGRGQEKLFF
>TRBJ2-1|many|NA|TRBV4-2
TGTGCCAGCAGCCAAGGTTTCAGCTCCTACAATGAGCAGTTCTTC
CASSQGFSSYNEQFF
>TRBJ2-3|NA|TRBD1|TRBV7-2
TGTGCCAGCAGACGACAGGGGGCGGGAGAGACGCAGTCTTTT
CASRRQGAGETQSF
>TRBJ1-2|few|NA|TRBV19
TGTGCCACAAGTGATTCATCCTATGGCTACACCTTC
CATSDSSYGYTF